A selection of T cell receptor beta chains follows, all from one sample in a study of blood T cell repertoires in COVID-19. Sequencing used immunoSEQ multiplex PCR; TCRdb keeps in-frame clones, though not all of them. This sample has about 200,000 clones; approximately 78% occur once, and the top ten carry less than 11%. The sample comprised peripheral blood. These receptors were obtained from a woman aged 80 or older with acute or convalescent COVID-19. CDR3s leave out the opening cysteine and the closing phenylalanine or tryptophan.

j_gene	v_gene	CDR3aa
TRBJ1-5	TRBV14	ASSPPEGTPQH
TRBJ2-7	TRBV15	ATSRPDSGPYEQY
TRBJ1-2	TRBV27	ASSLSVAGLGGYT
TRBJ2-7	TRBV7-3	ASSLRGGINEQY
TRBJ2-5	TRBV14	ASSQSETQY
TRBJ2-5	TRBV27	ASRTQGAGSQETQY
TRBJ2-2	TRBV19	ASAPTGEAGELF
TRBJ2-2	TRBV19	ASSISQGRTGELF
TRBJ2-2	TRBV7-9	ASSPSRTGPGELF
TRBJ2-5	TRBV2	ATGQGKETQY
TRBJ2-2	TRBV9	ASSVVHGNTGELF
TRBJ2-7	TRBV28	ASSIFGGYEQY
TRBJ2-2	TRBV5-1	ASSLGPGDYGELF
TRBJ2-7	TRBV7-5	ARSLLDRLSYEQY
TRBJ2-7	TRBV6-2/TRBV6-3	ASSYSDKRGYSYEQY
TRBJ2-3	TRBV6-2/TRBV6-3	ASSAVAGTQY
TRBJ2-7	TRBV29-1	SVETTGDEQY
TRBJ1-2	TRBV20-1	SASLPGEVYGYT
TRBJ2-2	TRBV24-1	ATSDTSGGRSGELF
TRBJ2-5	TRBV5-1	ASSLVVSGGPQETQY
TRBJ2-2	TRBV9	ASSVDMAGVSGELF
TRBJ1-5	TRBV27	ASSLSGGSNQPQH
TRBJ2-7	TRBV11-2	ASSLDLSYEQY
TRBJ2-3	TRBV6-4	ASSGQGGTDTQY
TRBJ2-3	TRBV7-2	ASSLDRRGTDTQY
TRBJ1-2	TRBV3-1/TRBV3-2	ASSQAGTGADYGYT
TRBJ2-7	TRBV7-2	ASSPRTGKDEQY
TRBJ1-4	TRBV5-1	ASSLSGLDNEKLF
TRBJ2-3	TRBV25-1	ASSESGRTADTQY
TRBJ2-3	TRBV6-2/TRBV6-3	ASSYALAGSDTQY
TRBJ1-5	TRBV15	ATSRDTTRRRPQH
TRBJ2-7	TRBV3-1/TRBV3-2	ASSPRGIYEQY
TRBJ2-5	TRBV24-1	ATSDRGTGVEETQY
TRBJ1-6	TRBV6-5	ASREGQTISPLH
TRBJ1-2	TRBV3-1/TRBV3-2	ASSFGQGNGYT
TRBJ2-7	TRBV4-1	ASSPPDRAGSYEQY
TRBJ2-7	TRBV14	ASSPTPYEQY
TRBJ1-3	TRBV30	AWRKVGLVNTIY
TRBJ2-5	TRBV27	ASSTGQGLTETQY
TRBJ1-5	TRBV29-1	SVGGDNQPQH
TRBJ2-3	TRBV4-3	ASSPTTRGVADTQY
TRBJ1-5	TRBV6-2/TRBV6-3	ASSYNIYSNQPQH
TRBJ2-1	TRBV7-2	ASSGQGYNEQF
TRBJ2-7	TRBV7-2	ASSPMGGQVYEQY
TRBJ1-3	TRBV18	ASYEGGFPPNTIY
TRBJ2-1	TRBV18	ASSQTSGSFRNEQF
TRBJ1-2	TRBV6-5	ASSFLDRGHGYT
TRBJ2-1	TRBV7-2	ASSLGDYHYNEQF
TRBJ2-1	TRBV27	ASNKRGGVYNEQF
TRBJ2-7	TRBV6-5	ASSYGRGRGYEQY
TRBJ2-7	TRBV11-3	ASSLNLLAEQY
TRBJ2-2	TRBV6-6	ASRAQRENTGELF
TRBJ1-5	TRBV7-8	ASSLLRTTGGRGNQPQH
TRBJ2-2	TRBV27	ASSLGTGRNTGELF
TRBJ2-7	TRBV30	AWSVPGKSSYEQY
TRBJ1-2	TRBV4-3	ASSQDWDTNYGYT
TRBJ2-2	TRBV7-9	ASSLATSGRAPGELF